What follows are 18 T cell receptor beta chains derived from one specimen sequenced in a study of blood T cell repertoires in COVID-19. Repertoires were generated with immunoSEQ multiplex PCR, while TCRdb's copy carries only in-frame clones and drops some. The data show around 80,000 clones, with around 80% seen just once and roughly 29% held by the top ten. Sequencing was performed on peripheral blood. The receptors stem from a woman of 80 years or more with acute or convalescent COVID-19.

This chain links TRBV6-6 with TRBJ2-7, with TRBD2 matching 9 bases. Trimming took 5 bases from V and 4 from J; bases not matched to a gene: 15. Germline-derived CDR1 and CDR2 are MNHNY and SVGAGI (reference sequence). CDR3 length: 17 amino acids. CDR3 DNA: TGTGCCAGCAGTCCGATGACTAGCGGAGACCGCCCTTACGAGCAGTACTTC. It encodes CASSPMTSGDRPYEQYF.

This clone was recorded only once. J is TRBJ2-7 and V is TRBV27, with TRBD1 matching 9 bases. The CDR3 consists of 13 residues. With V trimmed by 5 bases and J by 6 bases, 5 bases remained unmatched. Germline V gene lookup returns CDR1 MNHEY and CDR2 SMNVEV (reference sequence). The CDR3 region is CASSAATGGEQYF. In nucleotides, the CDR3 is TGTGCCAGCAGTGCCGCGACAGGGGGCGAGCAGTACTTC.

The rearrangement joins TRBV5-1 to TRBJ2-6; 7 nucleotides match TRBD1. The germline V gene encodes CDR1 SGHRS and CDR2 YFSETQ. The length of the CDR3 is 16 residues. Trimming took 0 bases from V and 1 from J; bases not matched to a gene: 1. The CDR3 DNA sequence: TGCGCCAGCAGCTTGGAGACAGGGTCTGGGGCCAACGTCCTGACTTTC. It codes for CASSLETGSGANVLTF. Using reference TRBV5-1 and TRBJ2-6 for the parts outside the CDR3, the full variable domain is KAGVTQTPRYLIKTRGQQVTLSCSPISGHRSVSWYQQTPGQGLQFLFEYFSETQRNKGNFPGRFSGRQFSNSRSEMNVSTLELGDSALYLCASSLETGSGANVLTFGAGSRLTVL.

Here the CDR3 reads CASRLAAQTSGSTDTQYF. The CDR3 bases are TGTGCAAGTCGCTTAGCGGCTCAGACTAGCGGGAGCACAGATACGCAGTATTTT. The chain combines TRBV12-2 with TRBJ2-3; the table's TRBD2 call for D was not verified on the DNA. TRBV12-2 is termed a pseudogene. CDR3 length: 18 residues.

This clone was detected once. The rearrangement uses TRBV2 and TRBJ2-5; D may be TRBD1 (5 bases). This CDR3 contains 13 residues. Germline V gene data show CDR1 as SNHLY and CDR2 as FYNNEI. The V end was cut by 3 bases, the J end by 2 bases, with 7 bases between. The CDR3 DNA reads TGTGCCAGCAGTGATACAGGACAAGAGACCCAGTACTTC. Translated: CASSDTGQETQYF.

The chain uses TRBV5-4 and TRBJ2-3; 10 positions match TRBD2. CDR1 is SGHNT, CDR2 YYREEE, per germline (reference sequence). The junction had 4 bases not matched to a gene; V was cut back by 3 bases and J by 6 bases. This CDR3 region has 14 residues. The CDR3 bases are TGTGCCAGCAGCTCGATAGCGGGAGGCGATACGCAGTATTTT. Amino acid sequence: CASSSIAGGDTQYF.

In nucleotides, the CDR3 is TGTGCCAGCAGCTACGGGACAGGCCTCGGAGAGCAGTACTTC. It codes for CASSYGTGLGEQYF. The chain uses TRBV2 and TRBJ2-7; 8 bases match TRBD1. The junction had 11 bases not matched to a gene; V was cut back by 6 bases and J by 7 bases. CDR3 length: 14 amino acids. Germline CDR1 reads SNHLY; CDR2 reads FYNNEI.

The CDR3: CASSLVLQANEKLFF. In nucleotides, the CDR3 is TGTGCCAGCAGCTTAGTGTTGCAGGCGAATGAAAAACTGTTTTTT. The rearrangement uses TRBV7-2 and TRBJ1-4; D remains unclear. The V gene's germline CDR1 is SGHTA and CDR2 FQGNSA. This CDR3 has 15 amino acids. Trimming took 1 base from V and 5 from J, leaving 11 bases between them.

This sequence joins TRBV3-1 (or the pseudogene TRBV3-2) and TRBJ1-3; D not certain. The CDR3 contains 15 residues. The V end lost 4 bases, the J end lost 0 bases, and 10 bases lay between the germline ends. In germline, CDR1 is LGHDT, CDR2 YNNKEL (reference sequence). The CDR3 nucleotides are TGTGCCAGCAGCCCACGACATGACTCTGGAAACACCATATATTTT. Translating it yields CASSPRHDSGNTIYF.

This clone was seen once. The chain carries TRBV28 and TRBJ2-5, with D perhaps matching TRBD1 (6 bases). The CDR3 is made up of 13 amino acids. The germline V and J ends were trimmed by 11 bases and 0 bases, with 13 bases remaining between them. Germline values: CDR1 MDHEN, CDR2 SYDVKM. CDR3 region: CAGTDRYQETQYF. The CDR3, as DNA: TGTGCCGGGACCGACAGGTACCAAGAGACCCAGTACTTC.

The genes are TRBV7-2 and TRBJ2-7; D unclear. V was trimmed by 7 bases and J by 4 bases, leaving 17 bases between them. The CDR3 has 14 residues. Germline assignment: CDR1 SGHTA and CDR2 FQGNSA. CDR3 region: CASTPRQFFYEQYF. CDR3 bases: TGTGCCAGCACCCCCCGCCAGTTCTTTTACGAGCAGTACTTC.

The CDR3 nucleotides are TGTGCCACCAGTAATCAAGGGGGCCTTCAAGAGACCCAGTACTTC. Translation gives CATSNQGGLQETQYF. The genes are TRBV24-1 and TRBJ2-5, with 7 bases fitting TRBD1. The CDR3 totals 15 residues. Trimming took 6 bases from V and 2 from J; bases not matched to a gene: 8. CDR1 is KGHDR, CDR2 SFDVKD, per germline.

The V call is TRBV5-1, the J call TRBJ2-5; 7 nucleotides align to TRBD1. This CDR3 contains 14 residues. Losses at the gene ends were 3 bases for V and 0 bases for J; bases not matched to a gene: 2. The germline gives CDR1 SGHRS, CDR2 YFSETQ. CDR3 sequence reads: CASSSGQHQETQYF. CDR3 nucleotides: TGCGCCAGCAGCTCGGGACAGCACCAAGAGACCCAGTACTTC.

The genes are TRBV6-2 or TRBV6-3 and TRBJ2-7; TRBD1 agrees at 8 bases. V lost 5 bases to trimming and J lost 1 base; unmatched junction nucleotides: 7. The CDR3 length is 15 residues. CDR1 is MNHEY, CDR2 SVGEGT, per germline. The CDR3, as DNA: TGTGCCAGCAGTCCGCGGGACAGGACATCCTACGAGCAGTACTTC. Amino acid sequence: CASSPRDRTSYEQYF.

A note on this clone: A read error may produce the germline difference seen at one junction end. This sequence joins TRBV24-1 and TRBJ2-5, with 7 bases fitting TRBD1. CDR1 and CDR2 from the germline V gene are KGHDR and SFDVKD. CDR3 length: 15 amino acids. This CDR3 reads CASSDWAGGQETQYF. The CDR3 DNA follows: TGTGCCAGCAGTGATTGGGCAGGGGGCCAAGAGACCCAGTACTTC.

This clone turned up a few times. V and J are TRBV15 and TRBJ2-1; TRBD1 is a possible D gene (6 bases). This CDR3 spans 17 amino acids. CDR1 LNHNV and CDR2 YYDKDF come from the germline V gene (reference sequence). V lost 0 bases and J lost 2, with 14 bases in between. CDR3 residues: CATSRDQIRTAYNEQFF. DNA for the CDR3: TGTGCCACCAGCAGAGATCAAATTCGGACAGCCTACAATGAGCAGTTCTTC.

In its sample, this clone was seen once. The CDR3 bases are TGTGCCAGCAGCGTCCAGAGCGGGAGGGCCTCGGATGAGCAGTTCTTC. It specifies CASSVQSGRASDEQFF. The chain employs TRBV9 and TRBJ2-1; 10 bases fit TRBD2. The germline gives CDR1 SGDLS, CDR2 YYNGEE. Losses at the gene ends were 2 bases for V and 8 bases for J; bases not matched to a gene: 10. The CDR3 length is 16 residues.

The chain has TRBV2 and TRBJ1-5; no reliable D call. Germline V CDR1 and CDR2: SNHLY, FYNNEI. Trimming took off 6 bases at V and 1 base at J, with 10 bases between the two ends. This CDR3 region has 14 residues. The CDR3 protein is CASSLTQSNQPQHF. CDR3 coding DNA: TGTGCCAGCAGCCTGACACAAAGCAATCAGCCCCAGCATTTT. Supplemented by reference TRBV2 and TRBJ1-5, the full variable domain reads EPEVTQTPSHQVTQMGQEVILRCVPISNHLYFYWYRQILGQKVEFLVSFYNNEISEKSEIFDDQFSVERPDGSNFTLKIRSTKLEDSAMYFCASSLTQSNQPQHFGDGTRLSIL.